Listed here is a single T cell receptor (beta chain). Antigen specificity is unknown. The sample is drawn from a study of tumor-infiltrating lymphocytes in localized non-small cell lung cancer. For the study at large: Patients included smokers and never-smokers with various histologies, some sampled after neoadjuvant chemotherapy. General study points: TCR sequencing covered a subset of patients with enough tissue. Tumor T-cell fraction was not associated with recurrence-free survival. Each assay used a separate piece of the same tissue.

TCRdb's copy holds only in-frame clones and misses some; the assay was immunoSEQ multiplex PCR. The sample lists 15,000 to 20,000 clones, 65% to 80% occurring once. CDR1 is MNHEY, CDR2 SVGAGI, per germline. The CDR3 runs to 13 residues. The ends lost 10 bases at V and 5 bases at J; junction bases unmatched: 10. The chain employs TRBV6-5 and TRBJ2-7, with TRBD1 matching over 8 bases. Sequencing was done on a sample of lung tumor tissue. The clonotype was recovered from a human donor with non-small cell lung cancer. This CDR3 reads CATRAGGIDEQYF. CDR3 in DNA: TGTGCCACCCGAGCAGGGGGCATCGACGAGCAGTACTTC.